The 6 T cell receptor beta chains below all came from one sample that was sequenced in a study (dated by TCRdb to the mid-2010s). CD4+CD25+CD127-/low cells were isolated as Tregs. Receptor amplification or capture employed 5' RACE. Sequencer: Illumina MiSeq. TCRdb's own reprocessing of the public reads used fastp at Q25 and MiXCR and kept productive beta chains. Each CDR3 protein appears once, grouped with its most common genes and DNA. The sample yields about 10,000 distinct CDR3 sequences; 25% to 30% were counted once. The top ten clones comprise roughly 3% of the sample. Sample: Tregs sorted from a lymph node. The receptors derive from a female donor with breast cancer.

This clonotype is medium-sized (0.01 to 0.1%) in the sample. The J gene is TRBJ2-3, the V gene TRBV24-1; 10 positions match TRBD1. Germline V lookup: CDR1 KGHDR, CDR2 SFDVKD. Losses at the gene ends were 0 bases for V and 6 bases for J; bases not matched to a gene: 5. There are 16 residues in the CDR3. For the CDR3, the DNA is TGTGCCACCAGTGATTTGGGACAGGGGGTTTCGGATACGCAGTATTTT. Protein sequence: CATSDLGQGVSDTQYF.

The chain recombines TRBV7-3 with TRBJ2-7; D not resolved. The CDR3 has 15 residues. The V and J ends lost 6 bases and 3 bases respectively, with 18 bases between them. The germline gives CDR1 SGHTA, CDR2 FQGTGA. In DNA, the CDR3 is TGTGCCAGCAGTCAAACTCCGGGCCGCCACTACGAGCAGTACTTC. Amino acid sequence: CASSQTPGRHYEQYF.

The rearrangement joins TRBV7-2 to TRBJ1-6, with D unresolved. Trimming shortened V by 7 bases and J by 10 bases, and 20 bases separated the two germline ends. CDR3 length: 15 amino acids. Germline CDR1 SGHTA, CDR2 FQGNSA. CDR3 sequence: CASTRAEVLSSPLHF. CDR3 DNA: TGTGCCAGCACCCGCGCAGAAGTGCTTTCCTCACCCCTCCACTTT.

Points on this clonotype: A clone one base away is much larger, so this may be a read error. This chain links TRBV24-1 with TRBJ2-7; D unclear. Germline V gene data show CDR1 as KGHDR and CDR2 as SFDVKD. The CDR3 runs to 12 residues. Trimming left V 3 bases short and J 3 bases short, with 5 bases between. CDR3 bases: TGTGCCACCAGTGATAGCGACTACGAGCAGTACTTC. It specifies CATSDSDYEQYF.

Within the sample, this clonotype is medium-sized. This sequence joins TRBV5-8 and TRBJ2-3, with unresolved D. Germline V gene data show CDR1 as SGHTS and CDR2 as YDEGEE. CDR3 size: 11 residues. V gave up 4 bases and J gave up 2 bases, with 2 bases separating them. This CDR3 reads CASSPTDTQYF. Here the CDR3 DNA reads TGTGCCAGCAGCCCCACAGATACGCAGTATTTT.

This clonotype was seen ten or more times. The chain links TRBV10-1 to TRBJ2-3, with 11 bases aligning to TRBD2. In germline, CDR1 is WNHNN, CDR2 SYGVQD (reference sequence). J was trimmed by 2 bases and V by 6 bases; bases with no gene match: 7. The CDR3 contains 16 residues. The CDR3 nucleotides read TGCGCCAGCAGCCCGAGACTAGCGGGAATCACAGATACGCAGTATTTT. This encodes CASSPRLAGITDTQYF.